This TCR beta chain emerged from a study of T cell clonality in common variable immunodeficiency. Notes on the study in general: Reportedly, TCR beta sequences from common variable immunodeficiency showed fewer deletions and N-nucleotide insertions. TCRbeta clonality was increased in CVID versus healthy controls.

This clone has at least ten counts. What it recognizes is unknown. The CDR3 end falls 3 residues outside the read, so it is completed with the germline J gene. Some clones are missing from TCRdb's copy, which holds only in-frame ones; the method was immunoSEQ multiplex PCR. The repertoire consists of about 26,000 clones, none detected only once. From germline, CDR1 is SGHTA and CDR2 FQGNSA. This CDR3 contains 14 residues. The V and J ends lost 2 bases and 8 bases, in that order; junction bases with no gene match: 4. The sequenced sample was peripheral blood mononuclear cells. V and J are TRBV7-2 and TRBJ2-1; 9 bases map to TRBD2. The sequence was obtained from a human donor with common variable immunodeficiency. CDR3 DNA (partial): TGTGCCAGCAGCTTAAAGGGACTAGCCCATGAG. Its protein is CASSLKGLAHE. In full, the CDR3 reads CASSLKGLAHEQFF.